This passage covers 6 T cell receptor beta chains from one sample sequenced in a study of blood T cell repertoires in COVID-19. Sequencing was performed with immunoSEQ multiplex PCR; in TCRdb, only in-frame clones are kept and a portion is missing. The data hold roughly 170,000 clones, with approximately 80% observed a single time. Sequenced sample: PBMCs or T cells enriched from blood (not recorded which). The source of these receptors is a middle-aged man who had recovered from COVID-19.

With respect to this clone: The CDR3 does not end in the conserved phenylalanine or tryptophan, so this is likely a read error. It is unclear where the CDR3 begins or ends on the DNA, so no DNA is shown, and the CDR3 is as TCRdb lists it. The chain has TRBV12-2 and TRBJ1-6; the table's D gene call, TRBD1, was not cross checked with the DNA. TRBV12-2 is reported as a pseudogene. The CDR3 numbers 14 amino acids, ends counted. CDR3 residues: CASRLAEGTGSNTL.

The chain combines TRBV19 with TRBJ2-5; no definite D call. Germline V lookup: CDR1 LNHDA, CDR2 SQIVND (reference sequence). Trimming pared 3 bases from V and 1 base from J, leaving 3 bases between. The CDR3 spans 12 residues. The CDR3 coding sequence is TGTGCCAGTAGTATCAGCCAAGAGACCCAGTACTTC. It yields the protein CASSISQETQYF.

The rearrangement joins TRBV29-1 to TRBJ1-6, with D tentatively TRBD1 (6 bases). Trimming left V 6 bases short and J 7 bases short, with 16 bases between. Germline V gives CDR1 SQVTM, CDR2 ANQGSEA. The CDR3 runs 14 residues. In nucleotides, the CDR3 is TGCAGCGTGAGTTGGGGGCTGGAGAATTCACCCCTCCACTTT. Translated: CSVSWGLENSPLHF.

The chain uses TRBV5-1 and TRBJ1-3; a possible D gene is TRBD1 (5 bases). Germline V gene sequence: CDR1 SGHRS, CDR2 YFSETQ. Trimming cost V 0 bases and J 0 bases, with 13 bases left between them. This CDR3 is built from 17 residues. CDR3 region: CASSLGTSLLSGNTIYF. The CDR3 coding sequence is TGCGCCAGCAGCTTGGGGACATCTCTTCTCTCTGGAAACACCATATATTTT.

The CDR3 sequence: CASSQRSSGQGLLRVQETQYF. In nucleotides, the CDR3 is TGCGCCAGCAGCCAACGAAGCTCAGGACAGGGCCTCCTTCGAGTACAAGAGACCCAGTACTTC. The V gene is TRBV4-1, the J gene TRBJ2-5; 8 nucleotides line up with TRBD1. The germline V gene encodes CDR1 MGHRA and CDR2 YSYEKL. J was trimmed by 2 bases and V by 2 bases; bases with no gene match: 22. The CDR3 sequence is 21 residues long.

The CDR3 bases are TGTGCCACCAGCAGAACCATGGACAGATCCTTCTATGGCTACACCTTC. The encoded protein is CATSRTMDRSFYGYTF. The rearrangement uses TRBV15 and TRBJ1-2; D is perhaps TRBD1 (6 bases). Germline V gives CDR1 LNHNV, CDR2 YYDKDF (reference sequence). V was pared by 2 bases and J by 4 bases, with 17 bases between. The CDR3 spans 16 residues.